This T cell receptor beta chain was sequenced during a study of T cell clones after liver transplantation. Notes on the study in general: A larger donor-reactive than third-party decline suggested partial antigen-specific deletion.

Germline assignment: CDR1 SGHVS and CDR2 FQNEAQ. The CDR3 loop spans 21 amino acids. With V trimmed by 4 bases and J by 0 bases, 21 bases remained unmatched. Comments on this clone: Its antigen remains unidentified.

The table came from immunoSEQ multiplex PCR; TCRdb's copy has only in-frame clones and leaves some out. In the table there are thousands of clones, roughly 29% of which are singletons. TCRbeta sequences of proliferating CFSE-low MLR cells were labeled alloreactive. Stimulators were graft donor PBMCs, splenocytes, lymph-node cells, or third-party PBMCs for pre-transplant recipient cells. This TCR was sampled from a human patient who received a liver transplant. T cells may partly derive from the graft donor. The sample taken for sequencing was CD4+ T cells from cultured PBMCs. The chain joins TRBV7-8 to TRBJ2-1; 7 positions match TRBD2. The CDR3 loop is CASSSNHPGQASGSSYNEQFF. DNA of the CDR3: TGTGCCAGCAGCTCCAATCACCCGGGTCAGGCTAGCGGAAGCTCCTACAATGAGCAGTTCTTC.